The 22 T cell receptor beta chains listed next were all sequenced from one sample in a study of CD8 T cells in ankylosing spondylitis. Their antigens are not known. Study observations and caveats: About 8 highly homologous variants made up a TCR beta motif, and this motif appeared characteristic of ankylosing spondylitis blood.

TCRdb recomputed calls from the 5' RACE reads with MiXCR, one row per CDR3 protein. The table has roughly 470,000 distinct CDR3 sequences, 26% seen once. The material sequenced was blood, either unsorted or a sorted T cell fraction (not recorded which). The receptors come from a male donor with ankylosing spondylitis.

This clonotype was found a few times. V and J are TRBV27 and TRBJ1-1; 7 nucleotides agree with TRBD1. This CDR3 is built from 13 residues. Germline values: CDR1 MNHEY, CDR2 SMNVEV (reference sequence). Unmatched junction bases numbered 8, after V lost 10 bases and J lost 3 bases. CDR3 bases: TGTGCCACCCGGGACAGAGCCTACACTGAAGCTTTCTTT. Its translation: CATRDRAYTEAFF.

The chain carries TRBV9 and TRBJ2-7, with D perhaps TRBD1 (6 bases). The CDR3 spans 16 residues. Germline V gene sequence: CDR1 SGDLS, CDR2 YYNGEE. V was cut by 3 bases and J by 4 bases, with 20 bases left in between. CDR3 sequence reads: CASSARTARNVYEQYF. CDR3 coding DNA: TGTGCCAGCAGCGCCCGGACAGCGCGAAATGTATACGAGCAGTACTTC.

The J gene is TRBJ2-5, the V gene TRBV7-9; 7 bases match TRBD2. This CDR3 has 15 amino acids. J gave up 4 bases and V 5 bases, and 10 bases lay outside the gene matches. The germline V gene encodes CDR1 SEHNR and CDR2 FQNEAQ (reference sequence). The CDR3 reads CASSPSREKGETQYF. CDR3 coding DNA: TGTGCCAGCAGCCCTTCGCGGGAGAAGGGAGAGACCCAGTACTTC. The complete variable domain, with remaining parts taken from reference TRBV7-9 and TRBJ2-5, reads DTGVSQNPRHKITKRGQNVTFRCDPISEHNRLYWYRQTLGQGPEFLTYFQNEAQLEKSRLLSDRFSAERPKGSFSTLEIQRTEQGDSAMYLCASSPSREKGETQYFGPGTRLLVL.

This chain connects TRBV20-1 to TRBJ2-4; 9 bases line up with TRBD1. CDR3 length equals 14 residues. Per the germline V gene, CDR1 is DFQATT and CDR2 is SNEGSKA (reference sequence). The V segment lost 5 bases and the J segment 6 bases; nucleotides outside the gene matches: 8. The CDR3 DNA reads as TGCAGTGCTCTCTCCGGGACAGGGACAAACATTCAGTACTTC. Amino acid sequence: CSALSGTGTNIQYF.

This clonotype came up a few times. The chain combines TRBV15 with TRBJ1-4; 8 positions agree with TRBD1. V gave up 9 bases and J gave up 5 bases; unmatched junction bases: 5. The CDR3 loop spans 13 amino acids. The germline V gene has CDR1 LNHNV and CDR2 YYDKDF (reference sequence). As DNA, the CDR3 is TGTGCCACTTTCAGGGGGCCAAATGAAAAACTGTTTTTT. It yields the protein CATFRGPNEKLFF. The variable domain in full, completed from reference TRBV15 and TRBJ1-4, reads DAMVIQNPRYQVTQFGKPVTLSCSQTLNHNVMYWYQQKSSQAPKLLFHYYDKDFNNEADTPDNFQSRRPNTSFCFLDIRSPGLGDTAMYLCATFRGPNEKLFFGSGTQLSVL.

The genes are TRBV27 and TRBJ2-5; 8 bases fit TRBD1. The V and J ends lost 5 bases and 5 bases, in that order; junction bases with no gene match: 7. This CDR3 is built from 14 residues. Germline loops: CDR1 MNHEY, CDR2 SMNVEV (reference sequence). The CDR3 DNA sequence: TGTGCCAGCAGTCCCGGGGACAGGTGGGAGACCCAGTACTTC. Translating it yields CASSPGDRWETQYF.

The sample holds a few counts of this clonotype. The rearrangement links TRBV27 to TRBJ2-2; D possibly corresponds to TRBD2 (7 bases). CDR3 length equals 17 residues. Trimming stripped 6 bases from V and 7 bases from J, with 24 bases between. The germline gives CDR1 MNHEY, CDR2 SMNVEV (reference sequence). The chain's CDR3 is CASRTLFGGAKVGELFF. The CDR3 DNA reads as TGTGCCAGCAGGACCCTCTTTGGGGGGGCAAAGGTCGGGGAGCTGTTTTTT.

The rearrangement links TRBV20-1 to TRBJ2-1, with 8 nucleotides matching TRBD1. The CDR3 spans 13 residues. With 6 bases clipped from V and 12 bases from J, the junction kept 13 bases outside the gene matches. Germline V lookup: CDR1 DFQATT, CDR2 SNEGSKA (reference sequence). The CDR3 loop reads CSAGQGVGGGQFF. The CDR3, as DNA: TGCAGTGCCGGACAGGGAGTCGGCGGTGGGCAGTTCTTC.

This clonotype was observed at least ten times. The chain couples TRBV27 to TRBJ2-3, with 7 bases that match TRBD1. The ends lost 7 bases at V and 2 bases at J; junction bases unmatched: 21. The CDR3 covers 19 residues. The germline CDR1 and CDR2 sequences are MNHEY and SMNVEV (reference sequence). This CDR3 reads CASTKYGTVPLQYTDTQYF. In DNA, the CDR3 is TGTGCCAGCACCAAATACGGGACAGTACCATTGCAATACACAGATACGCAGTATTTT.

The genes are TRBV20-1 and TRBJ2-3; no clear D. The germline CDR1 and CDR2 sequences are DFQATT and SNEGSKA (reference sequence). The V and J ends lost 3 bases and 5 bases respectively, with 6 bases between them. This CDR3 is 11 amino acids long. CDR3 nucleotides: TGCAGTGCTAGTGAAGGAGATACGCAGTATTTT. It specifies CSASEGDTQYF.

This clonotype has a handful of counts. This chain uses TRBV7-2 with TRBJ2-1; a possible D gene is TRBD2 (6 bases). The CDR3 extends over 14 amino acids. Germline V gives CDR1 SGHTA, CDR2 FQGNSA. V was clipped by 7 bases and J by 10 bases, with 20 bases between them. The CDR3 DNA is TGTGCCAGCAACCCCGCGCTAGCGATCAACGAGCAGTTCTTC. Translation: CASNPALAINEQFF.

The chain recombines TRBV20-1 with TRBJ2-4; the D gene is possibly TRBD2 (5 bases). The CDR3 has 10 residues. Trimming cost V 3 bases and J 9 bases, with 6 bases left between them. In germline, CDR1 is DFQATT, CDR2 SNEGSKA (reference sequence). The chain's CDR3 is CSASGGIQYF. The CDR3 DNA reads as TGCAGTGCTAGTGGAGGCATTCAGTACTTC.

J is TRBJ2-7 and V is TRBV29-1; TRBD2 aligns across 11 bases. CDR1 and CDR2 from the germline V gene are SQVTM and ANQGSEA. J was trimmed by 6 bases and V by 2 bases; bases with no gene match: 0. The CDR3 spans 12 residues. The CDR3, as DNA: TGCAGCGTTGAACTAGCGGGAGGCGAGCAGTACGTC. Protein product: CSVELAGGEQYV.

The chain uses TRBV6-2 or TRBV6-3 and TRBJ1-1; weak D call: TRBD1 (5 bases). Looked up from germline, CDR1 is MNHEY and CDR2 is SVGEGT. The CDR3 contains 15 residues. Deletions cut 5 bases from V and 0 bases from J, with 13 bases between. CDR3 DNA sequence: TGTGCCAGCAGTCAAACGGGGCGCCTGAACACTGAAGCTTTCTTT. Protein sequence: CASSQTGRLNTEAFF.

J is TRBJ1-2 and V is TRBV5-1; no reliable D call. Per germline, CDR1 SGHRS and CDR2 YFSETQ. V was shortened by 4 bases and J by 3 bases, with 13 bases between the two germline ends. This CDR3 is built from 14 residues. CDR3 residues: CASSPDGGDYGYTF. CDR3 DNA: TGCGCCAGCAGCCCGGACGGTGGGGACTATGGCTACACCTTC. Full variable domain (outside the CDR3, taken from reference TRBV5-1 and TRBJ1-2): KAGVTQTPRYLIKTRGQQVTLSCSPISGHRSVSWYQQTPGQGLQFLFEYFSETQRNKGNFPGRFSGRQFSNSRSEMNVSTLELGDSALYLCASSPDGGDYGYTFGSGTRLTVV.

CDR3 amino acids: CASSQQTLSQPQHF. In DNA form, the CDR3 reads TGTGCCAGCAGCCAACAGACATTAAGCCAGCCCCAGCATTTT. The chain uses TRBV3-1 and TRBJ1-5; no firm D call. The germline V gene encodes CDR1 LGHDT and CDR2 YNNKEL (reference sequence). The CDR3 extends over 14 amino acids. Deletions cut 2 bases from V and 7 bases from J, with 12 bases between.

This clonotype was seen only a few times. The chain employs TRBV18 and TRBJ2-3; 7 bases align to TRBD2. V shed 2 bases and J 4 bases; nucleotides not matched to a gene: 3. CDR3 length: 14 residues. CDR1 and CDR2 from the germline V gene are KGHSH and LQKENI. CDR3 in amino acids: CASSPTSVSDTQYF. The CDR3 nucleotides read TGTGCCAGCTCACCAACTAGCGTGTCAGATACGCAGTATTTT.

The gene calls are TRBV6-2 or TRBV6-3 and TRBJ1-2; tentatively, D is TRBD1 (6 bases). The V gene lost 4 bases and the J gene lost 1 base, with 13 bases spanning the gap. This CDR3 spans 15 amino acids. Germline values: CDR1 MNHEY, CDR2 SVGEGT. The CDR3 here is CASSSGQHLNYGYTF. CDR3 DNA: TGTGCCAGCAGTTCCGGACAGCACCTTAACTATGGCTACACCTTC.

In its sample, this clonotype was seen a few times. The gene calls are TRBV10-2 and TRBJ1-1; D unresolved. Trimming took off 6 bases at V and 3 bases at J, with 11 bases between the two ends. Germline V lookup: CDR1 WSHSY, CDR2 SAAADI. The CDR3 consists of 13 residues. CDR3 loop: CASSDTRDTEAFF. The CDR3 DNA follows: TGCGCCAGCAGCGATACCCGGGACACTGAAGCTTTCTTT.

This clonotype showed up just once. The chain joins TRBV5-1 to TRBJ2-2; D is possibly TRBD1 (6 bases). Per germline, CDR1 SGHRS and CDR2 YFSETQ. The CDR3 runs to 15 residues. V was trimmed by 4 bases and J by 6 bases, leaving 16 bases between them. CDR3 loop: CASSRYRDVAGELFF. CDR3 DNA: TGCGCCAGCAGCCGTTACAGGGATGTGGCCGGGGAGCTGTTTTTT.

This clonotype was seen a handful of times. The chain uses TRBV15 and TRBJ1-2; D not resolved. Trimming stripped 4 bases from V and 0 bases from J, with 3 bases between. CDR3 length: 12 residues. The germline V gene has CDR1 LNHNV and CDR2 YYDKDF (reference sequence). CDR3 bases: TGTGCCACCAGCACTGCTAACTATGGCTACACCTTC. Translated, it gives CATSTANYGYTF. Drawing the rest from reference TRBV15 and TRBJ1-2, the complete variable domain is DAMVIQNPRYQVTQFGKPVTLSCSQTLNHNVMYWYQQKSSQAPKLLFHYYDKDFNNEADTPDNFQSRRPNTSFCFLDIRSPGLGDTAMYLCATSTANYGYTFGSGTRLTVV.

This chain connects TRBV20-1 to TRBJ2-1; 8 bases map to TRBD2. The CDR3 is made up of 15 amino acids. Germline V lookup: CDR1 DFQATT, CDR2 SNEGSKA (reference sequence). V was clipped by 5 bases and J by 2 bases; unmatched bases: 8. The CDR3 sequence is CSAPFPGLAYNEQFF. The CDR3, as DNA: TGCAGTGCTCCTTTCCCGGGACTAGCCTACAATGAGCAGTTCTTC.